Here is one T cell receptor (beta chain) with its context. Its target antigen remains unknown. Base qualities are not at hand, and no much larger clone is one base apart. This entry is derived from a study of blood T cell repertoires in COVID-19 (dated by TCRdb to 2018 to 2020). Notes on the research overall: Collaborator samples came from the United States, Italy and Spain and covered acute and convalescent phases of COVID-19. Deeply sampled blood TCRbeta repertoires from subjects exposed to, actively infected with, or recovered from COVID-19 were included in the dataset. Where available, HLA class I and class II types were obtained from metadata supplied by the sample provider rather than from assay-based typing. The repertoires were released in a freely available public database intended as a resource for research on the immune response to SARS-CoV-2. The sample metadata nearly always contained a de-identified subject ID, COVID-19 status, age in years and sex. The prospective study material was composed of cDNA or gDNA derived from T cells, B-cell-depleted T cells, or PBMCs. The samples were drawn from two sources: the first 160 participants of the ongoing ImmuneRACE study, and approximately 1,300 subjects contributed by 6 global collaborators. General conclusions and limits of the study: How much clinical and demographic metadata was included differed by source and by participant, and the metadata was provided uncurated.

The immunoSEQ Assay, a bias-controlled multiplex PCR, was used to amplify TCRbeta CDR3 regions from genomic DNA. Regarding the original processing steps: The number of nucleated cells in each sample was estimated by amplification of reference gene primers within the assay. To quantify the absolute abundance of each unique TCRbeta CDR3 rearrangement, sequence reads were collapsed and filtered. For each sample, productive Simpson clonality was calculated by taking the square root of Simpson's diversity index across productive rearrangements. TCRdb limited this immuneACCESS table to in-frame rearrangements with V and J called. A share of clones is missing; checked studies link under half to unresolved V genes, and the rest is unexplained. V and J calls and clone size are as listed in that table; D and trimming were resolved from the DNA. This sample has some 160,000 clones in its table, and about 83% of those were observed once. The top ten constitute about 2% of the sample.

Trimmed from V: 5 bases; trimmed from J: 2 bases; junction bases lacking a gene match: 11. The CDR3 sequence holds 17 residues, the cysteine and phenylalanine included. The only DNA kept is the CDR3, 51 bases in frame from the first base. Taken from the germline V gene (reference sequence), the CDR1 and CDR2 loops are SEHNR and FQNEAQ. Each collaborating institution followed its own protocols to collect whole blood in K2EDTA tubes. Collaborator samples were shipped for TCRbeta analysis as frozen whole blood, isolated PBMCs, or DNA extracted from either sample type. Sequencing input: peripheral blood. The clonotype was recovered from a woman aged 80 or over with acute or convalescent COVID-19. The receptor chain draws on TRBV7-9 and TRBJ1-2; TRBD1 lines up with 10 middle nucleotides. The CDR3 has the sequence CASSPVTGGWLNYGYTF. The DNA is TGTGCCAGCAGCCCCGTGACAGGGGGCTGGTTGAACTATGGCTACACCTTC.